This T cell receptor (beta chain) was recovered during a study of blood T cell repertoires in COVID-19 (dated by TCRdb to 2019 to 2021). For context, the study as a whole: Collaborator samples came from the United States, Italy and Spain and covered acute and convalescent phases of COVID-19. Nearly every sample came with metadata listing a de-identified subject ID, COVID-19 status, age in years and sex. Samples were obtained from the ongoing ImmuneRACE study (first 160 participants) and from about 1,300 subjects provided by 6 global collaborators. A freely available public database, intended as a resource for researchers studying the immune response to SARS-CoV-2, is where the repertoires were released. The prospective study material was composed of cDNA or gDNA derived from T cells, B-cell-depleted T cells, or PBMCs. Subjects who had been exposed to COVID-19, were actively infected with it, or had recovered from it provided the deeply sampled blood TCRbeta repertoires that made up the dataset. Where HLA class I and class II types were available, the types were taken from metadata supplied by the sample provider, not from assay-based typing. Broad study findings and their caveats: How much clinical and demographic metadata was included differed by source and by participant, and the metadata was provided uncurated.

Whole blood was collected in K2EDTA tubes by collaborating institutions according to the institutions' own protocols. For TCRbeta analysis, collaborator samples were shipped as frozen whole blood, as isolated PBMCs, or as DNA extracted from either sample type. Concerning this clone itself: Its antigen is not yet known. No per-base quality is available; no much larger clone lies one base away.

TCRbeta CDR3 regions were amplified from genomic DNA using the immunoSEQ Assay, a bias-controlled multiplex PCR. For the original study's pipeline: The number of nucleated cells in each sample was estimated by amplification of reference gene primers within the assay. Sequence reads were collapsed and filtered to measure the absolute abundance of every unique TCRbeta CDR3 rearrangement. Productive Simpson clonality was computed per sample as the square root of Simpson's diversity index over productive rearrangements. TCRdb re-hosts the immuneACCESS table, in-frame sequences only. Its copies lack some clones; in the studies checked, an unresolved V gene accounts for under half of them, and the cause for the rest is not known. V and J calls and clone size are copied from that table; D and trimming were computed from the DNA. Within this sample are about 200,000 clones, with approximately 81% of them counted one time only. About 4.9% of the sample comes from the top ten.

CDR1 and CDR2, per the germline V gene (reference sequence), are MNHEY and SMNVEV. V drops 6 bases and J drops 1 base, leaving 18 bases in between. Reading from cysteine to phenylalanine, the CDR3 counts 16 amino acids. Only the CDR3 DNA stays, 48 bases, in frame from base 1. The receptor chain draws on TRBV27 and TRBJ1-1, with TRBD1 as a weak D call on 6 bases. The sequence was obtained from a woman aged 80 or older with acute or convalescent COVID-19. The material sequenced was peripheral blood. The base sequence is TGTGCCAGCAGCGAACAGGGTAGGATTGGGAACACTGAAGCTTTCTTT. Its translation reads: CASSEQGRIGNTEAFF.